The rows below give T cell receptor gamma chains drawn from one sample of a study of Vδ1+ human thymocytes. TCRdb re-called the multiplex PCR reads through CATT. The data contain 25,000 to 30,000 gamma-chain clones, around 18% of them singletons. Sequencing was done on a sample of Vdelta1+ gamma-delta thymocytes from the thymus. The receptors here all came from a boy in the first two years of life who had congenital heart surgery. CDR3s include the opening cysteine and the closing phenylalanine or tryptophan. Expanded clones are given a class, and other clones once, few, many or no size at all.

j_call	v_call	clone_size	cdr3_length	cdr3_aa	cdr3_nt
TRGJ1/TRGJ2	TRGV4	NA	14	CATWDGPYYYKKLF	TGTGCCACCTGGGATGGCCCCTATTATTATAAGAAACTCTTT
TRGJ1/TRGJ2	TRGV8	few	12	CATWDRYHKKLF	TGTGCCACCTGGGATAGGTATCATAAGAAACTCTTT
TRGJ1/TRGJ2	TRGV2	few	14	CATWDGRDYYKKLF	TGTGCCACCTGGGACGGAAGGGATTATTATAAGAAACTCTTT
TRGJ1/TRGJ2	TRGV2	medium-sized	13	CATWDGDYYKKLF	TGTGCCACCTGGGACGGGGATTATTATAAGAAACTCTTT
TRGJ1/TRGJ2	TRGV9	few	13	CALWEPFYYKKLF	TGTGCCTTGTGGGAGCCATTTTATTATAAGAAACTCTTT
TRGJ1/TRGJ2	TRGV9	NA	14	CALWEGGKDYKKLF	TGTGCCTTGTGGGAGGGGGGGAAAGATTATAAGAAACTCTTT
TRGJ1/TRGJ2	TRGV5	NA	12	CATWDSTHKKLF	TGTGCCACCTGGGACAGTACGCATAAGAAACTCTTT
TRGJ1/TRGJ2	TRGV4	NA	14	CATWDLWYYYKKLF	TGTGCCACCTGGGATTTGTGGTATTATTATAAGAAACTCTTT
TRGJ1/TRGJ2	TRGV2	NA	14	CATWDGLRLFKKLF	TGTGCCACCTGGGACGGGCTCCGTCTCTTCAAGAAACTCTTT
TRGJ1/TRGJ2	TRGV4	NA	13	CATWDCLGYKKLF	TGTGCCACCTGGGATTGCCTAGGATATAAGAAACTCTTT
TRGJ1/TRGJ2	TRGV2	few	20	CATWDGLYRSNKLSDDKKLF	TGTGCCACCTGGGACGGGCTTTATCGTTCGAATAAATTGTCCGATGATAAGAAACTCTTT
TRGJP2	TRGV8	few	13	CATWADSDWIKTF	TGTGCCACCTGGGCCGATAGTGATTGGATCAAGACGTTT
TRGJ1/TRGJ2	TRGV5	few	13	CATWDRRGPEKLF	TGTGCCACCTGGGACAGGCGTGGGCCGGAGAAACTCTTT
TRGJ1/TRGJ2	TRGV5	few	12	CATWDRLDWKLF	TGTGCCACCTGGGACAGGCTGGATTGGAAACTCTTT
TRGJ1/TRGJ2	TRGV5	once	15	CATWDSLANYYKKLF	TGTGCCACCTGGGACAGCCTTGCCAATTATTATAAGAAACTCTTT
TRGJ1/TRGJ2	TRGV3	NA	14	CATWDRKWDYKKLF	TGTGCCACCTGGGACAGGAAGTGGGATTATAAGAAACTCTTT
TRGJ1/TRGJ2	TRGV9	NA	13	CALWEAAHYKKLF	TGTGCCTTGTGGGAGGCTGCTCATTATAAGAAACTCTTT
TRGJP	TRGV9	few	20	CALWEVHGMESELGKKIKVF	TGTGCCTTGTGGGAGGTGCACGGAATGGAATCCGAGTTGGGCAAAAAAATCAAGGTATTT
TRGJ1/TRGJ2	TRGV3	NA	12	CATWDRLCKKLF	TGTGCCACCTGGGACAGGCTCTGCAAGAAACTCTTT
TRGJ1/TRGJ2	TRGV4	NA	15	CATWDRGSFGYKKLF	TGTGCCACCTGGGATCGGGGCTCCTTCGGGTATAAGAAACTCTTT
TRGJP2	TRGV2	NA	12	CATWDGEWIKTF	TGTGCCACCTGGGACGGTGAGTGGATCAAGACGTTT
TRGJ1/TRGJ2	TRGV3	NA	13	CATWEPTALQKLF	TGTGCCACCTGGGAACCCACGGCTCTCCAGAAACTCTTT
TRGJP1	TRGV2	NA	13	CATWDGLGWFKIF	TGTGCCACCTGGGACGGGCTGGGTTGGTTCAAGATATTT
TRGJ1/TRGJ2	TRGV2	NA	15	CATRVAAVNYYKKLF	TGTGCCACCAGGGTCGCCGCCGTGAATTATTATAAGAAACTCTTT
TRGJ1/TRGJ2	TRGV3	NA	14	CATWDSQNYYKKLF	TGTGCCACCTGGGACAGCCAAAATTATTATAAGAAACTCTTT
TRGJ1/TRGJ2	TRGV4	few	15	CATWDGIPHYYKKLF	TGTGCCACCTGGGATGGCATCCCGCATTATTATAAGAAACTCTTT
TRGJ1/TRGJ2	TRGV5	few	15	CATWDRLFGYYKKLF	TGTGCCACCTGGGACAGGCTCTTCGGATATTATAAGAAACTCTTT
TRGJ1/TRGJ2	TRGV3	NA	14	CATWDRPPGEKKLF	TGTGCCACCTGGGACAGGCCACCCGGGGAGAAGAAACTCTTT
TRGJP1	TRGV4	few	13	CATWVPTGWFKIF	TGTGCCACCTGGGTTCCCACTGGTTGGTTCAAGATATTT
TRGJ1/TRGJ2	TRGV9	NA	13	CALWDRRCYKKLF	TGTGCCTTGTGGGACCGACGGTGTTATAAGAAACTCTTT
TRGJ1/TRGJ2	TRGV9	NA	14	CALWEVHSYYKKLF	TGTGCCTTGTGGGAGGTGCACAGTTATTATAAGAAACTCTTT
TRGJP	TRGV5	NA	16	CATWDIRELGKKIKVF	TGTGCCACCTGGGACATACGAGAGTTGGGCAAAAAAATCAAGGTATTT
TRGJ1/TRGJ2	TRGV4	few	15	CATWDGHRNYYKKLF	TGTGCCACCTGGGATGGACACCGGAATTATTATAAGAAACTCTTT
TRGJ1/TRGJ2	TRGV9	medium-sized	11	CALWEVYKKLF	TGTGCCTTGTGGGAGGTCTATAAGAAACTCTTT
TRGJ1/TRGJ2	TRGV9	NA	13	CALWESHYYKKLF	TGTGCCTTGTGGGAGTCCCATTATTATAAGAAACTCTTT
TRGJ1/TRGJ2	TRGV4	NA	12	CATWAIVTKKLF	TGTGCCACCTGGGCGATCGTGACCAAGAAACTCTTT
TRGJP	TRGV9	few	13	CAFGELGKKIKVF	TGTGCCTTCGGGGAGTTGGGCAAAAAAATCAAGGTATTT
TRGJ1/TRGJ2	TRGV9	few	14	CALWEGSNYYKKLF	TGTGCCTTGTGGGAGGGGTCGAATTATTATAAGAAACTCTTT
TRGJ1/TRGJ2	TRGV2	NA	14	CATWDGPKDYKKLF	TGTGCCACCTGGGACGGGCCGAAGGATTATAAGAAACTCTTT
TRGJ1/TRGJ2	TRGV3	few	12	CATWEWYYKKLF	TGTGCCACCTGGGAATGGTATTATAAGAAACTCTTT
TRGJP2	TRGV2	NA	11	CATWGPWIKTF	TGTGCCACCTGGGGTCCTTGGATCAAGACGTTT
TRGJ1/TRGJ2	TRGV4	few	17	CATWDGPFAPSYYKKLF	TGTGCCACCTGGGATGGGCCGTTTGCGCCGTCTTATTATAAGAAACTCTTT
TRGJ1/TRGJ2	TRGV5	NA	16	CATWDRRVTGYYKKLF	TGTGCCACCTGGGACAGGCGGGTAACGGGGTATTATAAGAAACTCTTT
TRGJ1/TRGJ2	TRGV5	NA	15	CATWDRQRIYYKKLF	TGTGCCACCTGGGACAGGCAACGGATTTATTATAAGAAACTCTTT
TRGJ1/TRGJ2	TRGV8	NA	16	CATWDLSPPNYYKKLF	TGTGCCACCTGGGATTTGAGTCCCCCGAATTATTATAAGAAACTCTTT
TRGJ1/TRGJ2	TRGV4	NA	12	CATWDGRDFGLF	TGTGCCACCTGGGATGGGCGAGATTTCGGGCTCTTT
TRGJ1/TRGJ2	TRGV9	NA	13	CALWVPNYYKKLF	TGTGCCTTGTGGGTGCCGAATTATTATAAGAAACTCTTT
TRGJ1/TRGJ2	TRGV4	few	13	CATWDKADYKKLF	TGTGCCACCTGGGATAAAGCCGATTATAAGAAACTCTTT
TRGJ1/TRGJ2	TRGV9	NA	15	CALWEGRADYYKKLF	TGTGCCTTGTGGGAGGGGAGGGCGGATTATTATAAGAAACTCTTT
TRGJ1/TRGJ2	TRGV8	few	14	CATWDRRSYYKKLF	TGTGCCACCTGGGATAGGCGAAGCTATTATAAGAAACTCTTT
TRGJ1/TRGJ2	TRGV3	few	14	CATWDGNCCYKKLF	TGTGCCACCTGGGACGGAAATTGTTGTTATAAGAAACTCTTT
TRGJ1/TRGJ2	TRGV8	NA	12	CATWDRPDKKLF	TGTGCCACCTGGGATAGGCCCGATAAGAAACTCTTT
TRGJ1/TRGJ2	TRGV9	few	11	CALWGDKKKLF	TGTGCCTTGTGGGGGGATAAAAAGAAACTCTTT
TRGJ1/TRGJ2	TRGV2	NA	13	CATWDSPWGKKLF	TGTGCCACCTGGGACAGTCCCTGGGGTAAGAAACTCTTT
TRGJ1/TRGJ2	TRGV3	NA	14	CATWDRPGYYKKLF	TGTGCCACCTGGGACAGGCCCGGATATTATAAGAAACTCTTT
TRGJ1/TRGJ2	TRGV3	few	13	CATWAAYYYKKLF	TGTGCCACCTGGGCAGCCTATTATTATAAGAAACTCTTT
TRGJ1/TRGJ2	TRGV8	few	13	CATWDRRPNKKLF	TGTGCCACCTGGGATAGGCGACCCAATAAGAAACTCTTT
TRGJ1/TRGJ2	TRGV9	NA	13	CALWETPGNKKLF	TGTGCCTTGTGGGAGACCCCCGGCAATAAGAAACTCTTT
TRGJ1/TRGJ2	TRGV9	few	13	CALWEVMDYKKLF	TGTGCCTTGTGGGAGGTCATGGATTATAAGAAACTCTTT
TRGJP1	TRGV9	NA	15	CALWEVQSTGWFKIF	TGTGCCTTGTGGGAGGTGCAGAGCACTGGTTGGTTCAAGATATTT